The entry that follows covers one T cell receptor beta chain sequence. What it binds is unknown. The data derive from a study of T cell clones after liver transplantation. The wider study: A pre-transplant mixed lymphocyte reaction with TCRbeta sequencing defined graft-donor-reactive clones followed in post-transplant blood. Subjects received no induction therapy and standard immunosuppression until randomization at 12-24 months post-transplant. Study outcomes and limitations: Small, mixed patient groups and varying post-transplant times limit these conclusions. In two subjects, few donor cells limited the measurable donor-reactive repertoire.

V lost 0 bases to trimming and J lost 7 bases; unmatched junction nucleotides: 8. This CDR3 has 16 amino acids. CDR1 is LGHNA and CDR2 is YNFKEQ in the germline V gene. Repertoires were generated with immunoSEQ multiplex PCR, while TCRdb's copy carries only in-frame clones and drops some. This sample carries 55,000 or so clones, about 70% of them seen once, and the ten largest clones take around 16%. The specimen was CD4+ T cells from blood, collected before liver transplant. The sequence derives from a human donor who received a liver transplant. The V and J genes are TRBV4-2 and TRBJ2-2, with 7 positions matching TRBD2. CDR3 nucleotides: TGTGCCAGCAGCCAAGATTTAAGAGGGAGGGGCGGGGAGCTGTTTTTT. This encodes CASSQDLRGRGGELFF.